This TCR beta chain was found in a study of blood T cell repertoires in COVID-19. On the study more broadly: Whether acute or convalescent, the COVID-19 samples came from the United States, Italy and Spain. The cDNA or gDNA used as material had been derived from T cells, B-cell-depleted T cells, or PBMCs.

After removal of 7 bases from V and 7 bases from J, the junction contained 11 bases not matched to a gene. This CDR3 is 15 amino acids long. In germline, CDR1 is MNHEY, CDR2 SMNVEV (reference sequence). Study processing details: The assay estimated nucleated cells by amplifying reference gene primers. The protocol was immunoSEQ multiplex PCR, while the TCRdb copy is restricted to in-frame clones and leaves out a portion. V and J calls and clone size come straight from that table; D and trimming were deduced from the DNA. The sample includes 150,000 to 200,000 clones, approximately 92% of them seen just once.

The chain couples TRBV27 to TRBJ2-1, with 9 positions matching TRBD1. Sequencing was performed on peripheral blood. This TCR was sampled from a woman aged 45-65 years with acute or convalescent COVID-19. This CDR3 reads CASNPRGTGKNEQFF. The CDR3, as DNA: TGTGCCAGCAATCCACGAGGGACAGGGAAGAATGAGCAGTTCTTC.